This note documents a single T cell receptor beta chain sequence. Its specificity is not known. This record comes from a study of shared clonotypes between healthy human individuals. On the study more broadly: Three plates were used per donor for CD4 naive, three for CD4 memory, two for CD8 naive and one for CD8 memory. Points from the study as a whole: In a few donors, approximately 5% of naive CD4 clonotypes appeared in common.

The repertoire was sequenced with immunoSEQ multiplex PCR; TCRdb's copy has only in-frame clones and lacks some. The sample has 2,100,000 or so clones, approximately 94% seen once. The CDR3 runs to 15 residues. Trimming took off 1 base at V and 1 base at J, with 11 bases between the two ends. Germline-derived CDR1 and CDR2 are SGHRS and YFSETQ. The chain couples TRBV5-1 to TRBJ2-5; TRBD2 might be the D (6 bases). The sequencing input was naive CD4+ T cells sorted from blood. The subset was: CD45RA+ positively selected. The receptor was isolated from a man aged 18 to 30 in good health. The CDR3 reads CASSLSTSLQETQYF. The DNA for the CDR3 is TGCGCCAGCAGCTTGTCCACTAGCCTCCAAGAGACCCAGTACTTC.